This T cell receptor (beta chain) was captured in a study of T cell repertoires in cytomegalovirus infection. Regarding this clonotype: The antigen remains undetermined.

The CDR3 consists of 11 residues. The germline V and J ends were trimmed by 5 bases and 6 bases, with 7 bases remaining between them. Germline CDR1 reads MNHNY; CDR2 reads SVGAGI (reference sequence). TCRdb re-called the reads with MiXCR, one entry per CDR3 protein. The sample gives hundreds of thousands of distinct CDR3 sequences, roughly 43% of which show up once; 40% to 50% is in the top ten. The sample was cultured PBMCs, taken from culture after CMV antigen stimulation. This clonotype was sampled from a human donor in good health (CMV status not recorded). Some clones in this sample may be carry-over from other donors' samples. This chain joins TRBV6-6 and TRBJ2-5; the D is unclear. The CDR3 DNA reads TGTGCCAGCAGTCCTGGGCAGACCCAGTACTTC. Translated: CASSPGQTQYF.